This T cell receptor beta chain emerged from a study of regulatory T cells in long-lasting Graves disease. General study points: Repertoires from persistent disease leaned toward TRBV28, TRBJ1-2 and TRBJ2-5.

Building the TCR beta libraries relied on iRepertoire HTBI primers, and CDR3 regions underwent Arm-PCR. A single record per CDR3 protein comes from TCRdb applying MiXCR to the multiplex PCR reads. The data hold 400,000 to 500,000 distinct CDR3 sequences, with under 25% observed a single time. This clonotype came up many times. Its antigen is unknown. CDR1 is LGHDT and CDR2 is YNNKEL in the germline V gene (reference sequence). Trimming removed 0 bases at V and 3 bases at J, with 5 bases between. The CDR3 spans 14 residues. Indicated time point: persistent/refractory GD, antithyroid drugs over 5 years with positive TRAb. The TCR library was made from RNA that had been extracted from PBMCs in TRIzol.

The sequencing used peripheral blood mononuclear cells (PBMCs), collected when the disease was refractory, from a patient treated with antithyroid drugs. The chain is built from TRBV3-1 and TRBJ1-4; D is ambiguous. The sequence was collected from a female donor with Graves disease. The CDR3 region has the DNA TGTGCCAGCAGCCAAGATAGTGCTAATGAAAAACTGTTTTTT. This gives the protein CASSQDSANEKLFF. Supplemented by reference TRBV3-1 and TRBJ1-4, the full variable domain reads DTAVSQTPKYLVTQMGNDKSIKCEQNLGHDTMYWYKQDSKKFLKIMFSYNNKELIINETVPNRFSPKSPDKAHLNLHINSLELGDSAVYFCASSQDSANEKLFFGSGTQLSVL.